This passage covers 5 T cell receptor beta chains from one sample sequenced in a study of shared clonotypes between healthy human individuals. Selected positively for CCR7 and CD45RO-negative, naive CD8 cells excluded terminally differentiated effector memory CD45RA+ cells. Sequencing used immunoSEQ multiplex PCR; TCRdb keeps in-frame clones, though not all of them. The sample includes about 1.9 million clones, just over 90% of them seen just once. The sequencing input was naive CD8+ T cells from PBMCs. The receptors originated from a man in his late teens or twenties in good health. Some clones in this sample may be carry-over from other donors' samples.

J is TRBJ1-5 and V is TRBV7-9; 9 bases are a match to TRBD1. The junction had 5 bases not matched to a gene; V was cut back by 5 bases and J by 0 bases. From germline, CDR1 is SEHNR and CDR2 FQNEAQ (reference sequence). The CDR3 sequence is 16 residues long. The CDR3 loop reads CASSQDRGNSNQPQHF. CDR3 bases: TGTGCCAGCAGCCAGGACAGGGGCAATAGCAATCAGCCCCAGCATTTT.

The genes are TRBV28 and TRBJ2-1, with a tentative D call TRBD2 (5 bases). Trimming pared 4 bases from V and 9 bases from J, leaving 10 bases between. The CDR3 is made up of 12 amino acids. From germline, CDR1 is MDHEN and CDR2 SYDVKM. In DNA form, the CDR3 reads TGTGCCAGCAGTTATTCGGCGGGTGAGCAGTTCTTC. Its protein is CASSYSAGEQFF.

This chain connects TRBV2 to TRBJ1-1, with 8 bases that match TRBD1. The trim removed 4 bases at V and 1 base at J, leaving 8 bases unmatched. Germline-derived CDR1 and CDR2 are SNHLY and FYNNEI. This CDR3 contains 16 residues. The CDR3 DNA sequence: TGTGCCAGCAGTGTGTCGACAGGGGCTGGGAACACTGAAGCTTTCTTT. Translated, it gives CASSVSTGAGNTEAFF.

Comment on this clone: Distinct nucleotide sequences in the sample also encode this CDR3. CDR3 sequence (DNA): TGCGCCAGCAGCCAAGATACCACAGATACGCAGTATTTT. This codes for CASSQDTTDTQYF. The chain recombines TRBV4-1 with TRBJ2-3; no definite D call. The CDR3 extends over 13 amino acids. The germline V gene encodes CDR1 MGHRA and CDR2 YSYEKL. The V end was cut by 0 bases, the J end by 2 bases, with 3 bases between.

The rearrangement links TRBV30 to TRBJ2-7, with D possibly being TRBD1 (5 bases). The V gene's germline CDR1 is GTSNPN and CDR2 SVGIG (reference sequence). The CDR3 is 15 residues long. V gave up 0 bases and J gave up 1 base, with 13 bases separating them. CDR3 coding DNA: TGTGCCTGGAGTGTGGTGGCAGGGAATTCCTACGAGCAGTACTTC. This codes for CAWSVVAGNSYEQYF.